The 17 T cell receptor beta chains in this list originate from one sample, sequenced in a study of blood T cells in healthy people across ages. Combining a sample-barcoded 5' primer with a J-beta primer mix, a second PCR ran for roughly 7 to 11 cycles. TCRdb itself ran the 5' RACE reads through MiXCR, one entry per CDR3 protein. The sample includes 1 million or so distinct CDR3 sequences, 40% to 50% of them seen just once. The sequenced material came from blood. Every receptor here comes from a woman aged 60 to 75 in good health.

The chain links TRBV9 to TRBJ2-1, with TRBD2 identical over 9 bases. V was pared by 0 bases and J by 0 bases, with 4 bases of the junction left unmatched. Germline assignment: CDR1 SGDLS and CDR2 YYNGEE. This CDR3 is 17 amino acids long. For the CDR3, the DNA is TGTGCCAGCAGCGTAGACTTTAGCGGGAGCTCCTACAATGAGCAGTTCTTC. The encoded protein is CASSVDFSGSSYNEQFF.

This clonotype occurred once. V gene TRBV20-1 combines with J gene TRBJ2-7; 7 bases map to TRBD2. The ends lost 3 bases at V and 1 base at J; junction bases unmatched: 9. There are 15 residues in the CDR3. Germline V gives CDR1 DFQATT, CDR2 SNEGSKA (reference sequence). The CDR3 spells CSASPGDYRSYEQYF. Here the CDR3 DNA reads TGCAGTGCTAGCCCTGGGGACTACCGGTCCTACGAGCAGTACTTC.

CDR3 protein: CASSLRTEAFF. Here the CDR3 DNA reads TGTGCCAGCAGTTTAAGAACAGAAGCTTTCTTT. The chain recombines TRBV28 with TRBJ1-1; D is unclear. Deletions cut 2 bases from V and 8 bases from J, with 6 bases between. From germline, CDR1 is MDHEN and CDR2 SYDVKM. The CDR3 consists of 11 residues.

In this sample, this clonotype turned up a few times. The chain has TRBV10-1 and TRBJ1-2; TRBD1 matches 7 bases. This CDR3 spans 15 amino acids. Looked up from germline, CDR1 is WNHNN and CDR2 is SYGVQD (reference sequence). V lost 5 bases and J lost 1; bases outside the gene matches: 7. The CDR3 here is CASSSGQEFNYGYTF. In DNA, the CDR3 is TGCGCCAGCAGTTCCGGACAGGAATTTAACTATGGCTACACCTTC.

V gene TRBV14 combines with J gene TRBJ2-7; TRBD2 matches at 9 bases. This CDR3 has 14 residues. V was pared by 5 bases and J by 7 bases, with 9 bases of the junction left unmatched. The germline gives CDR1 SGHDN, CDR2 FVKESK. In DNA, the CDR3 is TGTGCCAGCAGCAAAGCGGGAGGTGTTGGTGAGCAGTACTTC. Residues: CASSKAGGVGEQYF.

The gene calls are TRBV7-9 and TRBJ1-2; 9 positions match TRBD1. J lost 5 bases, V lost 0 bases, and 4 bases had no gene match. CDR1 SEHNR and CDR2 FQNEAQ come from the germline V gene (reference sequence). CDR3 length: 15 amino acids. The CDR3 region is CASSLALDRGYGYTF. DNA of the CDR3: TGTGCCAGCAGCTTAGCCCTAGACAGGGGGTATGGCTACACCTTC.

V and J are TRBV9 and TRBJ2-1; no clear D gene. V lost 4 bases and J lost 0, with 11 bases in between. Germline V CDR1 and CDR2: SGDLS, YYNGEE. The CDR3 contains 15 residues. The CDR3, as DNA: TGTGCCAGCAGCCTCTGGGGTGACTCCTACAATGAGCAGTTCTTC. Its protein product is CASSLWGDSYNEQFF.

The V and J genes are TRBV28 and TRBJ1-4; 9 bases are shared with TRBD1. Germline V CDR1 and CDR2: MDHEN, SYDVKM. J gave up 10 bases and V 6 bases, and 6 bases lay outside the gene matches. The length of the CDR3 is 13 residues. The CDR3 region has the DNA TGTGCCAGCAGCCAGGGACAGGGAACAAAACTGTTTTTT. Amino acids: CASSQGQGTKLFF.

The chain joins TRBV6-1 to TRBJ1-6; D may be TRBD1 (5 bases). This CDR3 has 13 amino acids. The germline V gene encodes CDR1 MNHNS and CDR2 SASEGT. V was clipped by 10 bases and J by 5 bases, with 12 bases between them. In DNA form, the CDR3 reads TGTGCCACCATCCGGGACCATAATTCACCCCTCCACTTT. This translates into CATIRDHNSPLHF.

In its sample, this clonotype was seen a few times. The chain's CDR3 is CASRTLGVLNEQYF. In DNA, the CDR3 is TGTGCCAGCCGAACACTAGGGGTCTTGAACGAGCAGTACTTC. This sequence joins TRBV6-1 and TRBJ2-5; the D call may be TRBD1 or TRBD2 (5 bases each). Matching the DNA end better, TRBJ2-7 makes the J call doubtful. This CDR3 comprises 14 residues. The germline V gene encodes CDR1 MNHNS and CDR2 SASEGT.

This clonotype appeared a few times. The chain joins TRBV20-1 to TRBJ2-7; D uncertain. In germline, CDR1 is DFQATT, CDR2 SNEGSKA (reference sequence). V was trimmed by 4 bases and J by 5 bases, leaving 15 bases between them. The CDR3 has 13 residues. CDR3 DNA: TGCAGTGCTAAGGGCCTAGTTTCCCACGAGCAGTACTTC. This codes for CSAKGLVSHEQYF.

The chain combines TRBV10-3 with TRBJ1-6; 11 nucleotides match TRBD1. Losses at the gene ends were 6 bases for V and 5 bases for J; bases not matched to a gene: 6. Per germline, CDR1 ENHRY and CDR2 SYGVKD. The CDR3 extends over 16 amino acids. The CDR3 sequence: CAIRNGTGGHNSPLHF. CDR3 DNA sequence: TGTGCCATCAGGAACGGGACAGGGGGGCATAATTCACCCCTCCACTTT.

This clonotype was seen only a few times. This chain uses TRBV7-9 with TRBJ2-7; D unclear. Trimming cost V 3 bases and J 4 bases, with 16 bases left between them. The germline V gene has CDR1 SEHNR and CDR2 FQNEAQ (reference sequence). CDR3 size: 15 residues. The CDR3 here is CASSFVVGFTYEQYF. The CDR3 region has the DNA TGTGCCAGCAGCTTCGTCGTCGGGTTCACATACGAGCAGTACTTC.

This clonotype was seen more than once but under ten times. The chain links TRBV20-1 to TRBJ2-7; TRBD1 is a possible D gene (6 bases). V was shortened by 5 bases and J by 2 bases, with 10 bases between the two germline ends. The CDR3 extends over 12 amino acids. Germline V gene data show CDR1 as DFQATT and CDR2 as SNEGSKA (reference sequence). CDR3 sequence (DNA): TGCAGTGCTGCCAGGGGAACCTACGAGCAGTACTTC. This codes for CSAARGTYEQYF.

The J gene is TRBJ1-2, the V gene TRBV27; D unresolved. With 3 bases removed from V and 0 bases from J, the gap between germline ends came to 5 bases. This CDR3 has 13 amino acids. Per the germline V gene, CDR1 is MNHEY and CDR2 is SMNVEV (reference sequence). This CDR3 is CASSFTPNYGYTF. Written as DNA, the CDR3 is TGTGCCAGCAGTTTCACGCCTAACTATGGCTACACCTTC.

The rearrangement links TRBV5-1 to TRBJ2-1; D is possibly TRBD1 (6 bases). Germline values: CDR1 SGHRS, CDR2 YFSETQ. The V and J ends lost 4 bases and 2 bases respectively, with 13 bases between them. The CDR3 loop spans 15 amino acids. For the CDR3, the DNA is TGCGCCAGCAGCCAAGGGGGTAATACCTACAATGAGCAGTTCTTC. Translating it yields CASSQGGNTYNEQFF.

This rearrangement joins TRBV20-1 to TRBJ2-6, with D unclear. The germline V gene has CDR1 DFQATT and CDR2 SNEGSKA (reference sequence). CDR3 length: 16 residues. With 0 bases removed from V and 0 bases from J, the gap between germline ends came to 9 bases. CDR3 protein: CSARERDGSGANVLTF. DNA for the CDR3: TGCAGTGCTAGAGAGCGCGATGGCTCTGGGGCCAACGTCCTGACTTTC.